This TCR beta chain was profiled in a study of blood T cell repertoires in COVID-19. Assignments of participants to cohorts depended upon their own reported clinical history. Cohort 3 recovered donors had two negative PCRs, clearance, or symptom resolution. In the authors' workflow: The authors estimated nucleated cell counts from reference gene primer amplification. Profiled with immunoSEQ multiplex PCR; TCRdb holds only in-frame clones, not every one. V, J and clone size were drawn from that table, and D and trimming were deduced from the DNA. The sample holds approximately 300,000 clones, 80% to 95% seen once. The sequencing input was PBMCs or T cells enriched from blood (not recorded which). This clonotype was sampled from a woman in her twenties or thirties who had recovered from COVID-19.

The CDR3 DNA reads as TGTGCCAGCAGCCCGGTAGTGGGGCTTACCTACGAGCAGTACTTC. Protein sequence: CASSPVVGLTYEQYF. The chain links TRBV7-2 to TRBJ2-7, with a weak D call TRBD1 (5 bases). Germline assignment: CDR1 SGHTA and CDR2 FQGNSA. The V gene lost 5 bases and the J gene lost 2 bases, with 16 bases spanning the gap. This CDR3 spans 15 amino acids.